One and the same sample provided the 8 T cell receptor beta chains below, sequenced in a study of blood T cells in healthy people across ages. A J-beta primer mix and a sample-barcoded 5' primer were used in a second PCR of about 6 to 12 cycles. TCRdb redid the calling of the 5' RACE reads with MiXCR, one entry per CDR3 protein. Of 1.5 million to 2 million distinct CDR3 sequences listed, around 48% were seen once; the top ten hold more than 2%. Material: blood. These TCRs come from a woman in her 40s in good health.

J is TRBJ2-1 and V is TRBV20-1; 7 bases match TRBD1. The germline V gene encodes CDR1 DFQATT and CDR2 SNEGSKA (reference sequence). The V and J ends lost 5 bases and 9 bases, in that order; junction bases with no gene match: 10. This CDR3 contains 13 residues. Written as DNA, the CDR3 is TGCAGTGCTGGTGTTAGGGGGCGAGGTGAGCAGTTCTTC. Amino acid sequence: CSAGVRGRGEQFF.

CDR3 DNA sequence: TGTGCCAGCAGTTTCCCCGGGGGGGCTTTAATACGGGTAGAGCAGTTCTTC. Its protein is CASSFPGGALIRVEQFF. The V gene is TRBV12-3 or TRBV12-4, the J gene TRBJ2-1; 8 nucleotides match TRBD2. The CDR3 covers 17 residues. V shed 3 bases and J 10 bases; nucleotides not matched to a gene: 17.

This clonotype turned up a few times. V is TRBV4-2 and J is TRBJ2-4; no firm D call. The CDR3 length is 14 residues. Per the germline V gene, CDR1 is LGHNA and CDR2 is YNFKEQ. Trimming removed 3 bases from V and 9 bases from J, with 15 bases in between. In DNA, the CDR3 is TGTGCCAGCAGCCAGAAGGATCTTTCGGGCATTCAGTACTTC. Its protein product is CASSQKDLSGIQYF.

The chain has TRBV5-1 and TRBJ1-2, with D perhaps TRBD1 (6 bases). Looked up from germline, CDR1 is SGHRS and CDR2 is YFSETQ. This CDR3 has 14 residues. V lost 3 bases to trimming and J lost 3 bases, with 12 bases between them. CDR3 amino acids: CASSSKPGDYGYTF. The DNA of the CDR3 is TGCGCCAGCAGCTCCAAACCAGGGGACTATGGCTACACCTTC.

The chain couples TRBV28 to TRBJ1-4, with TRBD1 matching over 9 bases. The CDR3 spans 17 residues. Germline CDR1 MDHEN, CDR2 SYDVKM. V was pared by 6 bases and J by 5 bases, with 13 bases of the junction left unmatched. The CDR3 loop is CASSLLTGGDLNEKLFF. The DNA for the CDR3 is TGTGCCAGCAGCCTACTAACAGGGGGCGATCTGAATGAAAAACTGTTTTTT.

The CDR3 region is CSARIDRRAYNEQYF. CDR3 bases: TGCAGTGCTAGAATAGACAGGAGGGCCTACAATGAGCAGTACTTC. The genes are TRBV20-1 and TRBJ2-1; possibly TRBD1 or TRBD2 for D (6 bases each). The J call may be in error: the DNA end matches TRBJ2-7 better. The CDR3 length is 15 residues. CDR1 DFQATT and CDR2 SNEGSKA come from the germline V gene (reference sequence).

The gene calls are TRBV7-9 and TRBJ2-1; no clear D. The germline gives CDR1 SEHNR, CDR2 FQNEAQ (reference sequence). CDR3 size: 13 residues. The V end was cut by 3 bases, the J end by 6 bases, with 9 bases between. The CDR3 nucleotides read TGTGCCAGCAGCTTGGTACCGATCAATGAGCAGTTCTTC. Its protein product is CASSLVPINEQFF.

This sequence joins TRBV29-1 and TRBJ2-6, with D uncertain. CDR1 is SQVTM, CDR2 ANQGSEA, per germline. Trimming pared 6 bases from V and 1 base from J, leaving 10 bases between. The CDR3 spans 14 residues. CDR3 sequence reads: CSVIPQSGANVLTF. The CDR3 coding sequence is TGCAGCGTCATCCCACAATCTGGGGCCAACGTCCTGACTTTC.